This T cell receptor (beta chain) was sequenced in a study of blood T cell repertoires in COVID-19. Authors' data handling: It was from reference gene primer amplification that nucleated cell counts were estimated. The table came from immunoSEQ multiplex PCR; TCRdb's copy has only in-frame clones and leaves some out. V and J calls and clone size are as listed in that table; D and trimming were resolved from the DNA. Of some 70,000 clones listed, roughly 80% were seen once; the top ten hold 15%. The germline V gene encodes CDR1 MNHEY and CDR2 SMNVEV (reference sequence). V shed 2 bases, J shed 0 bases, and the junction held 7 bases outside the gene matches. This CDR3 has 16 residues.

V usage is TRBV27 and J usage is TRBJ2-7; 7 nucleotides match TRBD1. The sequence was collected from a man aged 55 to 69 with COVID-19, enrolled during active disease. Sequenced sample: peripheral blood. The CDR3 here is CASSLTLQGSSYEQYF. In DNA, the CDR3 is TGTGCCAGCAGTTTAACCTTACAGGGGAGCTCCTACGAGCAGTACTTC.